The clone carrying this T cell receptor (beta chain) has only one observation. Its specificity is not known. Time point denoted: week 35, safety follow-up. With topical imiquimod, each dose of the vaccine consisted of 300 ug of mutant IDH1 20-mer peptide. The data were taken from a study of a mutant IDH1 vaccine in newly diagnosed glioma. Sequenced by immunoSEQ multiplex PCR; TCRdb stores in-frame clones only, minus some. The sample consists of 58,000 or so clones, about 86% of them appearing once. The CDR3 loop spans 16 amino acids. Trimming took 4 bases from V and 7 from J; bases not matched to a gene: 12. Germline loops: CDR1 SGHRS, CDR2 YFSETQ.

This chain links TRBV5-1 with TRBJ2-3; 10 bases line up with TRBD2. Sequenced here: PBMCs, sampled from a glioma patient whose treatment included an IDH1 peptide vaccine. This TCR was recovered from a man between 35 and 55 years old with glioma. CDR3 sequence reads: CASSPEPSGSRYTQYF. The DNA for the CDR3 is TGCGCCAGCAGCCCCGAGCCTAGCGGGAGTCGATATACGCAGTATTTT.